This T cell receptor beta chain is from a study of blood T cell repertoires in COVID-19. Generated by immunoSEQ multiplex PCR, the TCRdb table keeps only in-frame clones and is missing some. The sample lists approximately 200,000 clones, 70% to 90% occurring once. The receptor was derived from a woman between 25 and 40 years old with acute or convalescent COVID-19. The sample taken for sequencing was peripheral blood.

This CDR3 reads CASSLSGTIYEQYF. In nucleotides, the CDR3 is TGCGCCAGCAGCCTCTCCGGGACTATCTACGAGCAGTACTTC. The genes are TRBV5-1 and TRBJ2-7, with 7 bases identical to TRBD2. V lost 4 bases, J lost 3 bases, and 7 bases stayed unmatched. Germline V lookup: CDR1 SGHRS, CDR2 YFSETQ. CDR3 length: 14 amino acids.